Listed below are T cell receptor beta chains from one sample, sequenced in a study of blood T cell repertoires in COVID-19. Repertoires were generated with immunoSEQ multiplex PCR, while TCRdb's copy carries only in-frame clones and drops some. Of hundreds of thousands of clones in the sample, around 91% were seen once. The sample taken for sequencing was PBMCs or T cells enriched from blood (not recorded which). The receptors shown here come from a young man who had recovered from COVID-19. CDR3s include the opening cysteine and the closing phenylalanine or tryptophan. D genes are given only for firm matches. Rows give clone size only sometimes, using once, few, many, or a class for an expanded clone.

>TRBD2|.|TRBV2|TRBJ2-7
CASSWREKGEQYF
TGTGCCAGCAGTTGGCGGGAGAAGGGCGAGCAGTACTTC
>.|.|TRBV7-3|TRBJ1-5
CASSPSKHF
TGTGCCAGCAGCCCGAGTAAGCATTTT
>.|.|TRBV10-3|TRBJ2-1
CAISELDEQFF
TGTGCCATCAGTGAGCTCGATGAGCAGTTCTTC
>TRBD2|.|TRBV7-8|TRBJ2-7
CASSFSSGPYEQYF
TGTGCCAGCAGCTTCTCTAGCGGCCCCTACGAGCAGTACTTC
>TRBD1|once|TRBV4-1|TRBJ1-2
CASSPTADRENGYTF
TGCGCCAGCAGTCCCACGGCGGACAGGGAGAATGGCTACACCTTC
>TRBD1|.|TRBV3-1/TRBV3-2|TRBJ1-1
CASSPPGQVSTEAFF
TGTGCCAGCAGCCCCCCGGGACAGGTATCTACTGAAGCTTTCTTT
>.|.|TRBV27|TRBJ1-5
CASSTSGQNQPQHF
TGTGCCAGCAGCACGTCTGGTCAGAATCAGCCCCAGCATTTT
>TRBD1|.|TRBV3-1/TRBV3-2|TRBJ1-5
CASSPGQGKQPQHF
TGTGCCAGCAGCCCCGGACAGGGGAAACAGCCCCAGCATTTT
>TRBD1|.|TRBV11-2|TRBJ1-5
CASSVAQGAGQPQHF
TGTGCCAGCAGCGTCGCACAGGGGGCTGGTCAGCCCCAGCATTTT
>TRBD1|.|TRBV18|TRBJ1-1
CASSPNVESGTGNTEAFF
TGTGCCAGCTCACCAAACGTTGAATCCGGGACAGGGAACACTGAAGCTTTCTTT
>.|.|TRBV19|TRBJ1-5
CASKLPGHGSNQPQHF
TGTGCCAGTAAACTTCCGGGACACGGTAGCAATCAGCCCCAGCATTTT
>TRBD1|.|TRBV7-2|TRBJ2-2
CASSFSTGVTGELFF
TGTGCCAGCAGCTTCTCTACAGGGGTAACCGGGGAGCTGTTTTTT
>.|few|TRBV28|TRBJ1-4
CASSLGQGPEKLFF
TGTGCCAGCAGTTTAGGGCAGGGCCCTGAAAAACTGTTTTTT
>.|.|TRBV12-3/TRBV12-4|TRBJ1-1
CASSRSGTEAFF
TGTGCCAGCAGTCGATCGGGCACTGAAGCTTTCTTT
>TRBD2|once|TRBV28|TRBJ2-1
CASSLFISGGANEQFF
TGTGCCAGCAGTTTATTTATCTCGGGAGGGGCCAATGAGCAGTTCTTC
>.|.|TRBV27|TRBJ1-2
CASSLSSGGSRSVYGYTF
TGTGCCAGCAGTTTATCGAGCGGTGGGAGCAGGTCGGTTTATGGCTACACCTTC
>TRBD1|.|TRBV19|TRBJ2-2
CASSGTGYTGELFF
TGTGCCAGTAGTGGGACAGGTTACACCGGGGAGCTGTTTTTT
>TRBD1|.|TRBV27|TRBJ2-7
CASSPWTGQGVYEQYF
TGTGCCAGCAGTCCATGGACGGGACAGGGGGTGTACGAGCAGTACTTC
>.|.|TRBV9|TRBJ2-5
CASSVSSQETQYF
TGTGCCAGCAGCGTTAGTAGTCAAGAGACCCAGTACTTC
>.|.|TRBV28|TRBJ2-7
CASSRTPQGWSYEQYF
TGTGCCAGCAGCCGAACCCCCCAGGGTTGGTCCTACGAGCAGTACTTC
>TRBD1|.|TRBV29-1|TRBJ2-7
CSVESQGASYEQYF
TGCAGCGTTGAATCGCAGGGGGCGTCCTACGAGCAGTACTTC
>TRBD2|.|TRBV27|TRBJ2-3
CASRDERGPPSTDTQYF
TGTGCCAGCAGGGACGAGCGGGGACCTCCTAGCACAGATACGCAGTATTTT
>TRBD1|.|TRBV5-1|TRBJ2-7
CASSKLPGQGAYEQYF
TGCGCCAGCAGCAAACTCCCGGGACAGGGGGCCTACGAGCAGTACTTC
>TRBD1|.|TRBV7-8|TRBJ2-3
CASSPGGSTDTQYF
TGTGCCAGCAGCCCAGGGGGCTCCACAGATACGCAGTATTTT
>.|.|TRBV27|TRBJ2-7
CASSSPPSRIYEQYF
TGTGCCAGCAGTTCCCCCCCCTCTAGGATTTACGAGCAGTACTTC
>TRBD1|.|TRBV5-8|TRBJ1-2
CASSRDSRKTF
TGTGCCAGCAGCAGGGACAGCAGAAAGACCTTC
>TRBD1|.|TRBV4-1|TRBJ2-2
CASSQGGQATGTGELFF
TGCGCCAGCAGCCAAGGCGGACAGGCTACTGGGACCGGGGAGCTGTTTTTT
>.|.|TRBV4-1|TRBJ2-5
CASSQVAVETQYF
TGCGCCAGCAGCCAAGTAGCGGTGGAGACCCAGTACTTC
>.|.|TRBV28|TRBJ1-2
CASGNRVGYTF
TGTGCCAGCGGGAACAGGGTTGGCTACACCTTC
>TRBD1|.|TRBV19|TRBJ1-5
CASSMFDRDHQPQHF
TGTGCCAGTAGTATGTTTGACAGGGATCATCAGCCCCAGCATTTT
>TRBD1|.|TRBV10-3|TRBJ1-6
CAISERTGGDSPLHF
TGTGCCATCAGTGAGCGGACAGGGGGGGATTCACCCCTCCACTTT
>.|.|TRBV24-1|TRBJ2-3
CATSDKGGWDTQYF
TGTGCCACCAGTGATAAGGGAGGCTGGGATACGCAGTATTTT
>.|.|TRBV6-5|TRBJ1-1
CASSPYAGTEAFF
TGTGCCAGCAGTCCTTACGCCGGGACTGAAGCTTTCTTT
>.|.|TRBV7-9|TRBJ2-6
CASSPGQLSGANVLTF
TGTGCCAGCAGCCCGGGACAACTCTCTGGGGCCAACGTCCTGACTTTC
>TRBD1|.|TRBV11-2|TRBJ1-6
CASSLSQGAYSPLHF
TGTGCCAGCAGCTTAAGCCAGGGGGCCTATTCACCCCTCCACTTT
>TRBD1|.|TRBV6-5|TRBJ2-4
CATTPTGRAKNIQYF
TGTGCCACCACCCCGACAGGGAGAGCCAAAAACATTCAGTACTTC
>.|.|TRBV7-2|TRBJ2-3
CASSLWTEVGTQYF
TGTGCCAGCAGCCTTTGGACAGAAGTGGGTACGCAGTATTTT
>TRBD2|few|TRBV3-1/TRBV3-2|TRBJ2-7
CASSQDRASGSYEQYF
TGTGCCAGCAGCCAAGATCGGGCTAGCGGGTCCTACGAGCAGTACTTC
>.|.|TRBV5-8|TRBJ2-3
CASRLGLPAVSDTQYF
TGTGCCAGCAGATTGGGACTCCCCGCAGTGTCAGATACGCAGTATTTT
>.|.|TRBV5-5|TRBJ1-1
CASNIFRDLDTEAFF
TGTGCCAGCAATATTTTCCGGGATTTGGACACTGAAGCTTTCTTT
>.|.|TRBV9|TRBJ2-1
CASSVEGLQYNEQFF
TGTGCCAGCAGCGTAGAGGGACTTCAATACAATGAGCAGTTCTTC
>.|.|TRBV9|TRBJ2-1
CASSVAAGPRVDEQFF
TGTGCCAGCAGCGTAGCCGCGGGACCTCGGGTCGATGAGCAGTTCTTC
>.|once|TRBV7-9|TRBJ1-3
CASSLGGGPSGNTIYF
TGTGCCAGCAGCTTAGGGGGCGGTCCCTCTGGAAACACCATATATTTT
>TRBD2|once|TRBV4-2|TRBJ2-6
CASSLPNSGTSPSGANVLTF
TGTGCCAGCAGCCTACCTAATTCCGGGACTAGCCCCTCTGGGGCCAACGTCCTGACTTTC
>TRBD1|.|TRBV9|TRBJ2-5
CASSVVGQQETQYF
TGTGCCAGCAGCGTAGTGGGACAGCAAGAGACCCAGTACTTC
>.|.|TRBV4-1|TRBJ2-7
CASSQRAPYEQYF
TGCGCCAGCAGCCAACGAGCCCCCTACGAGCAGTACTTC
>TRBD2|.|TRBV10-3|TRBJ2-2
CAIGDSGGPNTGELFF
TGTGCCATCGGGGATAGCGGGGGCCCGAACACCGGGGAGCTGTTTTTT
>TRBD2|.|TRBV27|TRBJ2-5
CASSLGLAGVQETQYF
TGTGCCAGCAGTTTAGGACTAGCGGGGGTTCAAGAGACCCAGTACTTC
>.|.|TRBV7-2|TRBJ1-3
CASSPDSGNTIYF
TGTGCCAGCAGTCCAGACTCTGGAAACACCATATATTTT
>TRBD1|.|TRBV6-2/TRBV6-3|TRBJ1-1
CASSYSPVRDRGFLKTEAFF
TGTGCCAGCAGTTACTCCCCCGTCCGAGACAGGGGTTTCTTGAAAACTGAAGCTTTCTTT
>.|few|TRBV9|TRBJ1-1
CASSVNSDTEAFF
TGTGCCAGCAGCGTGAATTCGGACACTGAAGCTTTCTTT
>.|.|TRBV19|TRBJ1-6
CASSIRSNNSPLHF
TGTGCCAGTAGTATTCGGTCGAATAATTCACCCCTCCACTTT
>TRBD2|.|TRBV9|TRBJ2-7
CASSVGSSGSYEQYF
TGTGCCAGCAGCGTAGGATCTAGCGGATCATACGAGCAGTACTTC
>TRBD1|.|TRBV5-1|TRBJ1-1
CASSQGQMNTEAFF
TGCGCCAGCAGCCAGGGACAGATGAACACTGAAGCTTTCTTT
>.|.|TRBV27|TRBJ2-5
CASRFPIPREEETQYF
TGTGCCAGCAGGTTCCCTATTCCTAGGGAGGAAGAGACCCAGTACTTC
>.|once|TRBV7-8|TRBJ2-2
CASSLMERGSTGELFF
TGTGCCAGCAGCTTAATGGAAAGGGGCTCCACCGGGGAGCTGTTTTTT
>TRBD1|.|TRBV14|TRBJ2-1
CASSQATRQGKYGDEQFF
TGTGCCAGCAGCCAAGCCACGCGACAGGGTAAATACGGGGATGAGCAGTTCTTC
>.|.|TRBV9|TRBJ1-2
CASSVDLWTDNYGYTF
TGTGCCAGCAGCGTAGATCTTTGGACAGACAACTATGGCTACACCTTC
>.|.|TRBV6-5|TRBJ1-1
CASRGRGWRTEAFF
TGTGCCAGCAGAGGCCGAGGCTGGCGCACTGAAGCTTTCTTT